A single sample gave rise to the 28 T cell receptor beta chains below, sequenced in a study of CD8+CD57+ T cells in acquired aplastic anemia. Patients chosen for sequencing had shown CD8+CD57+ cell expansion by flow cytometry. Using genomic DNA as the template, TCR beta VDJ and CDR3 profiling was carried out. TCRdb itself ran the reads through MiXCR, one entry per CDR3 protein. The table lists 160,000 or so distinct CDR3 sequences, roughly 50% of them singletons. Material for sequencing was sorted CD4+, CD8+, or CD8+CD57+ T cells (not recorded which) from PBMCs. These receptors were collected from a human donor with aplastic anemia.

This clonotype has a handful of counts. The chain joins TRBV27 to TRBJ1-2; D not certain. The CDR3 runs to 13 residues. Germline CDR1 and CDR2: MNHEY and SMNVEV (reference sequence). Trimming took off 4 bases at V and 7 bases at J, with 13 bases between the two ends. CDR3 sequence reads: CASSSAGGGGYTF. CDR3 bases: TGTGCCAGCAGTTCGGCAGGCGGCGGTGGCTACACCTTC.

Turning to this clonotype: A much larger clone is a single base away; this may be a read error. The J gene is TRBJ1-1, the V gene TRBV20-1, with D possibly TRBD1 on 6 matching bases. The CDR3 is 16 amino acids. Trimming removed 4 bases at V and 1 base at J, with 19 bases between. Germline-derived CDR1 and CDR2 are DFQATT and SNEGSKA (reference sequence). For the CDR3, the DNA is TGCAGTGCTAACCGAAGGGGGGTATGGAGGAACACTGAAGCTTTCTTT. Translated, it gives CSANRRGVWRNTEAFF.

The J gene is TRBJ2-7, the V gene TRBV4-1; the D is unclear. Per germline, CDR1 MGHRA and CDR2 YSYEKL. V gave up 1 base and J gave up 0 bases, with 10 bases separating them. This CDR3 has 15 residues. The CDR3 sequence is CASSQGQQRSYEQYF. The CDR3 DNA is TGCGCCAGCAGCCAAGGGCAACAGCGCTCCTACGAGCAGTACTTC.

This rearrangement joins TRBV10-2 to TRBJ2-1, with a tentative D call TRBD1 (6 bases). V lost 5 bases to trimming and J lost 0 bases, with 8 bases between them. The CDR3 extends over 14 amino acids. Germline V lookup: CDR1 WSHSY, CDR2 SAAADI. The CDR3: CASSTGLSYNEQFF. The CDR3 nucleotides read TGCGCCAGCAGTACAGGGCTCTCCTACAATGAGCAGTTCTTC.

The sample holds many counts of this clonotype. The rearrangement joins TRBV27 to TRBJ2-3; D is perhaps TRBD2 (6 bases). The CDR3 length is 16 residues. Germline V lookup: CDR1 MNHEY, CDR2 SMNVEV (reference sequence). V lost 8 bases to trimming and J lost 0 bases, with 18 bases between them. This CDR3 is CASRRSSGLSTDTQYF. CDR3 DNA sequence: TGTGCCAGCCGGCGGAGTAGCGGACTTAGCACAGATACGCAGTATTTT.

This chain joins TRBV25-1 and TRBJ1-1; D gene unclear. The CDR3 sequence is 13 residues long. Germline loops: CDR1 MGHDK, CDR2 SYGVNS. The V gene lost 2 bases and the J gene lost 5 bases, with 9 bases spanning the gap. CDR3 DNA sequence: TGTGCCAGCAGTGAACGTACAACTACTGAAGCTTTCTTT. As protein: CASSERTTTEAFF.

This chain joins TRBV19 and TRBJ2-1, with 7 bases identical to TRBD1. CDR1 and CDR2 from the germline V gene are LNHDA and SQIVND (reference sequence). This CDR3 spans 13 amino acids. V shed 6 bases, J shed 4 bases, and the junction held 3 bases outside the gene matches. DNA for the CDR3: TGTGCCAGTAGGGGGACAGCTTACAATGAGCAGTTCTTC. It is translated as CASRGTAYNEQFF.

The genes are TRBV24-1 and TRBJ2-7; maybe TRBD2 (6 bases). Germline assignment: CDR1 KGHDR and CDR2 SFDVKD. The CDR3 is 12 residues long. Deletions cut 3 bases from V and 5 bases from J, with 7 bases between. The CDR3 sequence is CATSDTGDEQYF. In nucleotides, the CDR3 is TGTGCCACCAGTGATACGGGAGACGAGCAGTACTTC.

This clonotype was seen once. A read error may be the cause here, since a much bigger clone is one base away. V gene TRBV10-2 combines with J gene TRBJ2-3, with D tentatively TRBD1 (5 bases). The CDR3 sequence is 13 residues long. The germline CDR1 and CDR2 sequences are WSHSY and SAAADI. In nucleotides, the CDR3 is TGTGCCAGCAGTGAAGGGGTCATAGATACGCAGTATTTT. It encodes CASSEGVIDTQYF.

Notes on this clonotype: A read error may account for a junction end that differs from germline. The chain recombines TRBV28 with TRBJ1-2; D remains unclear. The CDR3 has 11 residues. Germline V gene lookup returns CDR1 MDHEN and CDR2 SYDVKM. CDR3 sequence: CASSSNDGYTF. The DNA for the CDR3 is TGTGCCAGCAGTTCTAACGATGGCTACACCTTC.

This clonotype was seen only a few times. A much larger clonotype is one base distant, so this may be a read error. The chain recombines TRBV5-4 with TRBJ2-5, with a tentative D call TRBD1 (6 bases). The CDR3 runs to 13 residues. Looked up from germline, CDR1 is SGHNT and CDR2 is YYREEE (reference sequence). The chain's CDR3 is CASSFQGMETQCF. The DNA for the CDR3 is TGTGCCAGCAGCTTCCAGGGGATGGAGACCCAGTGCTTC.

This clonotype was recorded a few times. This sequence joins TRBV29-1 and TRBJ1-2; TRBD1 might be the D (5 bases). V lost 7 bases to trimming and J lost 3 bases, with 12 bases between them. The CDR3 is 12 amino acids. CDR1 is SQVTM, CDR2 ANQGSEA, per germline. In DNA, the CDR3 is TGCAGCGCCCCCCAGGGTGACTATGGCTACACCTTC. Amino acid sequence: CSAPQGDYGYTF. The variable domain in full, with the rest retrieved from reference TRBV29-1 and TRBJ1-2, is SAVISQKPSRDICQRGTSLTIQCQVDSQVTMMFWYRQQPGQSLTLIATANQGSEATYESGFVIDKFPISRPNLTFSTLTVSNMSPEDSSIYLCSAPQGDYGYTFGSGTRLTVV.

The V gene is TRBV4-3, the J gene TRBJ1-6; TRBD1 might be the D (5 bases). The germline V and J ends were trimmed by 7 bases and 7 bases, with 17 bases remaining between them. CDR1 LGHNA and CDR2 YSLEER come from the germline V gene. CDR3 size: 15 residues. CDR3 DNA: TGCGCCAGCAACCCTTGGTATCGACAGAATTCACCCCTCCACTTT. Protein: CASNPWYRQNSPLHF.

This clonotype has ten or more counts. The V gene is TRBV4-1, the J gene TRBJ2-5; TRBD1 matches at 9 bases. Germline CDR1 and CDR2: MGHRA and YSYEKL. This CDR3 has 13 residues. J lost 4 bases, V lost 5 bases, and 2 bases had no gene match. CDR3 nucleotide sequence: TGCGCCAGCAGCTACAGGGGGCGAGAGACCCAGTACTTC. Amino acids: CASSYRGRETQYF.

This clonotype was seen repeatedly, ten times or more. V is TRBV19 and J is TRBJ2-5; 10 nucleotides agree with TRBD2. Germline V gene data show CDR1 as LNHDA and CDR2 as SQIVND (reference sequence). V dropped 2 bases and J dropped 6; count of bases not matched to a gene: 6. There are 15 residues in the CDR3. The CDR3 loop reads CASSIQAGGRKTQYF. The DNA of the CDR3 is TGTGCCAGTAGTATACAAGCGGGAGGGCGAAAGACCCAGTACTTC.

As regards this clonotype: Possible read error: a much larger clone is one base away. V is TRBV5-1 and J is TRBJ2-1; 9 bases fit TRBD2. The CDR3 runs to 15 residues. Germline V gene lookup returns CDR1 SGHRS and CDR2 YFSETQ. The CDR3 is CASTLLAGMYSEQFF. The CDR3 DNA is TGCGCCAGCACTTTACTAGCGGGCATGTACAGTGAGCAGTTCTTC.

The genes are TRBV5-6 and TRBJ2-7; no firm D call. The CDR3 loop spans 12 amino acids. Trimming took 6 bases from V and 6 from J, leaving 13 bases between them. From germline, CDR1 is SGHDT and CDR2 YYEEEE. The CDR3 DNA reads TGTGCCAGCACAGGATTAGCAGGCGAGCAGTACTTC. This gives the protein CASTGLAGEQYF.

This clonotype showed up many times. The V gene is TRBV6-5, the J gene TRBJ1-1, with 7 bases matching TRBD1. This CDR3 spans 13 amino acids. Trimming took 2 bases from V and 7 from J; bases not matched to a gene: 4. CDR1 and CDR2 (germline): MNHEY, SVGAGI. The CDR3 here is CASSYAQGDEAFF. CDR3 in DNA: TGTGCCAGCAGTTACGCCCAGGGGGATGAAGCTTTCTTT.

The V call is TRBV9, the J call TRBJ2-5; a weak D match, TRBD1 (6 bases). Germline CDR1 and CDR2: SGDLS and YYNGEE. This CDR3 is built from 14 residues. With 7 bases removed from V and 1 base from J, the gap between germline ends came to 14 bases. The CDR3 loop is CASASEGVQETQYF. The CDR3 DNA is TGTGCCAGCGCCTCCGAGGGGGTCCAAGAGACCCAGTACTTC.

This clonotype came up a few times. CDR3 DNA: TGTGCCAGCACCCACGGGGCAGGGGCGGGTCAGAACTATGGCTACACCTTC. This translates into CASTHGAGAGQNYGYTF. The rearrangement uses TRBV6-1 and TRBJ1-2; the D gene is possibly TRBD1 (6 bases). Germline values: CDR1 MNHNS, CDR2 SASEGT. Trimming removed 7 bases at V and 2 bases at J, with 23 bases between. The CDR3 totals 17 residues.

This clonotype was counted many times. The chain employs TRBV29-1 and TRBJ2-1; 7 bases fit TRBD1. Germline V gene lookup returns CDR1 SQVTM and CDR2 ANQGSEA. The CDR3 has 13 amino acids. V shed 8 bases, J shed 5 bases, and the junction held 9 bases outside the gene matches. CDR3 DNA: TGCAGCTATAGGGGGCTTACCGACAATGAGCAGTTCTTC. Translated: CSYRGLTDNEQFF.

This clonotype was detected many times. V gene TRBV5-4 combines with J gene TRBJ1-1, with TRBD1 matching over 9 bases. This CDR3 is 15 amino acids long. V trimming: 4 bases; J trimming: 4 bases; junction bases outside the gene matches: 8. Germline V gives CDR1 SGHNT, CDR2 YYREEE (reference sequence). As DNA, the CDR3 is TGTGCCAGCAGCACACGACAGGGGGAGAGCACTGAAGCTTTCTTT. Encoded protein: CASSTRQGESTEAFF. Drawing the rest from reference TRBV5-4 and TRBJ1-1, the complete variable domain is ETGVTQSPTHLIKTRGQQVTLRCSSQSGHNTVSWYQQALGQGPQFIFQYYREEENGRGNFPPRFSGLQFPNYSSELNVNALELDDSALYLCASSTRQGESTEAFFGQGTRLTVV.

This chain connects TRBV7-8 to TRBJ2-7; 9 nucleotides align to TRBD2. The V gene's germline CDR1 is SGHVS and CDR2 FQNEAQ. The V and J ends lost 0 bases and 3 bases, in that order; junction bases with no gene match: 6. The CDR3 has 16 residues. CDR3: CASSLADSGGFYEQYV. CDR3 bases: TGTGCCAGCAGCTTAGCAGATAGCGGGGGCTTCTACGAGCAGTACGTC.

In this sample, this clonotype turned up once. V is TRBV2 and J is TRBJ2-6; the D gene is possibly TRBD1 (5 bases). The germline CDR1 and CDR2 sequences are SNHLY and FYNNEI. V lost 9 bases, J lost 2 bases, and 11 bases lay in between. CDR3 length: 14 residues. The CDR3 is CASIQVAGANVLTF. The CDR3 DNA sequence: TGTGCCAGTATACAGGTAGCTGGGGCCAACGTCCTGACTTTC.

J is TRBJ1-5 and V is TRBV24-1; 9 nucleotides match TRBD1. Germline CDR1 is KGHDR and CDR2 is SFDVKD. The CDR3 is 15 amino acids. V lost 5 bases to trimming and J lost 6 bases; unmatched junction nucleotides: 7. The CDR3 DNA reads TGTGCCACCAGTGGTGCCGGGACAGGGAGTCAGCCCCAGCATTTT. It translates to CATSGAGTGSQPQHF.

This clonotype was recorded a few times. The CDR3 here is CASSGHMNTEAFF. For the CDR3, the DNA is TGTGCCAGTAGTGGGCATATGAACACTGAAGCTTTCTTT. This rearrangement joins TRBV19 to TRBJ1-1; D remains ambiguous. The germline gives CDR1 LNHDA, CDR2 SQIVND (reference sequence). The CDR3 has 13 residues. V was shortened by 5 bases and J by 0 bases, with 7 bases between the two germline ends.

DNA of the CDR3: TGTGCCAGCAGTGGACAGACCTACGAGCAGTACTTC. Translation: CASSGQTYEQYF. V is TRBV2 and J is TRBJ2-7; D is perhaps TRBD1 (5 bases). This CDR3 contains 12 residues. CDR1 SNHLY and CDR2 FYNNEI come from the germline V gene. V lost 4 bases and J lost 2, with 6 bases in between.

In this sample, this clonotype turned up many times. The chain recombines TRBV27 with TRBJ1-6; no clear D. This CDR3 comprises 16 residues. Trimming took off 6 bases at V and 0 bases at J, with 12 bases between the two ends. The V gene's germline CDR1 is MNHEY and CDR2 SMNVEV (reference sequence). This CDR3 is CASRTSRSSYNSPLHF. The DNA of the CDR3 is TGTGCCAGCAGGACCAGTAGGAGCTCCTATAATTCACCCCTCCACTTT.